The TCR beta chain under discussion was sequenced for a study of STAT5B mutations in CD4+ large granular lymphocyte leukemia. Findings and limits, study-wide: Without HLA matching, higher CD4+ than CD8+ T-LGLL clonality could reflect small sample size. Without putative leukemic clones, patient CD4-sorted repertoires remained more clonal than healthy CD4+ repertoires. TRBV06-family usage was enriched in top patient clones (8/27) versus controls (2/35).

Trimming stripped 1 base from V and 3 bases from J, with 10 bases between. Germline CDR1 is SGHTA and CDR2 is FQGNSA. CDR3 size: 15 residues. Sequencing was performed with immunoSEQ multiplex PCR; in TCRdb, only in-frame clones are kept and a portion is missing. The sample carries fewer than 30,000 clones, just under 80% recorded once. Details on this clone: Its antigen is not identified.

Buffy coats from healthy blood donors served as controls. The chain uses TRBV7-2 and TRBJ1-5, with D unclear. The source of this sequence is a human donor in good health. The material sequenced was CD4+ T cells from blood buffy coats. CDR3 sequence reads: CASSLEGRNNQPQHF. The CDR3 nucleotides are TGTGCCAGCAGCTTAGAAGGCCGGAACAATCAGCCCCAGCATTTT.